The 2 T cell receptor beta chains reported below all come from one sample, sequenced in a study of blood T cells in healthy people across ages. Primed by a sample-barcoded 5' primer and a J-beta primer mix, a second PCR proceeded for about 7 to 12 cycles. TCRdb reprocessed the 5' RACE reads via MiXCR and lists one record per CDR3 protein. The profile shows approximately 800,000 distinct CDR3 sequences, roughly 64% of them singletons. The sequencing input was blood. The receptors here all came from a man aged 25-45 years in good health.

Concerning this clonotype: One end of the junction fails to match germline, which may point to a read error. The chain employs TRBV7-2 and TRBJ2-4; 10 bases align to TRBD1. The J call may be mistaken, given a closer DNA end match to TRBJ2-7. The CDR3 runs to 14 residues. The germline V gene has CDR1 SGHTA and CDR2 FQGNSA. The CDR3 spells CAGRPGQGKNEQYF. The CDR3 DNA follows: TGTGCCGGCAGACCGGGACAGGGGAAAAACGAGCAGTACTTC.

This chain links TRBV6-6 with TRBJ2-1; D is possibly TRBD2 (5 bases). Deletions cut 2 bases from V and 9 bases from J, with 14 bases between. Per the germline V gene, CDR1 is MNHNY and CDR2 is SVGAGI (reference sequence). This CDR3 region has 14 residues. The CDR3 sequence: CASSYVVGVGEQFF. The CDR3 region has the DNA TGTGCCAGCAGTTACGTAGTGGGAGTCGGTGAGCAGTTCTTC.